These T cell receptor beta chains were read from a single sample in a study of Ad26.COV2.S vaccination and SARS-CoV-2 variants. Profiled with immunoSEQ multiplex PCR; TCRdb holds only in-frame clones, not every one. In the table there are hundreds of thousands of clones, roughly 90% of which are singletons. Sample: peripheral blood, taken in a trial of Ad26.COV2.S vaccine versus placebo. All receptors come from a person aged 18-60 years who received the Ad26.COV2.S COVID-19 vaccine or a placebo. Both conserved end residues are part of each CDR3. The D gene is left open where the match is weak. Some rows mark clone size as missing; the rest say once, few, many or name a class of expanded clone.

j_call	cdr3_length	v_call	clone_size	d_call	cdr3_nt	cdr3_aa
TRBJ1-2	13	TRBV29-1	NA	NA	TGCAGCGTTGTTGACAGTACTAACTATGGCTACACCTTC	CSVVDSTNYGYTF
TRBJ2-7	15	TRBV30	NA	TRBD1	TGTGCCCAGAACCGTCGACAGGGGGCGCGAAACGAGCAGTACTTC	CAQNRRQGARNEQYF
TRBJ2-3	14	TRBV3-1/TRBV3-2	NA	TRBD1	TGTGCCAGCAGCCCAGGGGGCGGAGCAGATACGCAGTATTTT	CASSPGGGADTQYF
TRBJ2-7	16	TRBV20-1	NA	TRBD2	TGCAGTGCCAGTAAAGGAACGGGACTAGCGATTAACGAGCAGTACTTC	CSASKGTGLAINEQYF
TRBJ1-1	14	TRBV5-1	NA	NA	TGCGCCAGCAGCTTGGGGGGAGTGAACACTGAAGCTTTCTTT	CASSLGGVNTEAFF
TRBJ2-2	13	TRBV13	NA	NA	TGTGCCAGCGAGGGGGTAGTCGACGGGGAGCTGTTTTTT	CASEGVVDGELFF
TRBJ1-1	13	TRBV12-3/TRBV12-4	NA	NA	TGTGCCAGCAGTGGACAGTCCACACGAGGGGCTTTCTTT	CASSGQSTRGAFF
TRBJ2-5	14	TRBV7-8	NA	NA	TGTGCCAGCAGCTTTTCCCGACCTCAAGAGACCCAGTACTTC	CASSFSRPQETQYF
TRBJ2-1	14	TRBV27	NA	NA	TGTGCCAGCAGTTTAGGGGGATCCTACAATGAGCAGTTCTTC	CASSLGGSYNEQFF
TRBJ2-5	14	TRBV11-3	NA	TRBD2	TGTGCCAGCAGCCCCCGTTCCAGCGGGGGCGTTCAGTACTTC	CASSPRSSGGVQYF
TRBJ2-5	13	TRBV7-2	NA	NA	TGTGCCAGCGCCCCGGGGGCCCAAGAGACCCAGTACTTC	CASAPGAQETQYF
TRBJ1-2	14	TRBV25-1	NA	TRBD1	TGTGCCAGCAGTGTAGTGGGACAGGGGATTGGCTACACCTTC	CASSVVGQGIGYTF
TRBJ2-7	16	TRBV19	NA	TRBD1	TGTGCCAGTAGTAGCGCCGGGACAGGCAGCTCCTACGAGCAGTACTTC	CASSSAGTGSSYEQYF
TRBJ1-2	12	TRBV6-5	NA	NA	TGTGCCAGCAGCGACCAGGGGCAAGGCTACACCTTC	CASSDQGQGYTF
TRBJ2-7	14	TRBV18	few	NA	TGTGCCAGCTCACCGATGCGCTCTGGCTACGAGCAGTACTTC	CASSPMRSGYEQYF
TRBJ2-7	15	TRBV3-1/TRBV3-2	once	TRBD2	TGTGCCAGCAGCCAAGATCCTAGCGGAGCCTACGAGCAGTACTTC	CASSQDPSGAYEQYF
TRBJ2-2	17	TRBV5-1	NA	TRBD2	TGCGCCAGCAGCTTGGAAAGGCTAGCGGGGGGCACCGGGGAGCTGTTTTTT	CASSLERLAGGTGELFF
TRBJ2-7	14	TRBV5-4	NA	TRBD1	TGTGCCAGCAGCTTCGGGACAGGGGCCTACGAGCAGTACTTC	CASSFGTGAYEQYF
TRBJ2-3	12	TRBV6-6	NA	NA	TGTGCCAGCATAAGGTCGGGAGATACGCAGTATTTT	CASIRSGDTQYF
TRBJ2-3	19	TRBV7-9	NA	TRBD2	TGTGCCAGCAGCTTCCCCCTCGTGACTAGCGGGGGGGCCAGGGATACGCAGTATTTT	CASSFPLVTSGGARDTQYF
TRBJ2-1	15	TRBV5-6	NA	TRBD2	TGTGCCAGCAGTCAAATAGCGGGGTTGGTTGATGAGCAGTTCTTC	CASSQIAGLVDEQFF
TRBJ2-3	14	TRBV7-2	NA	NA	TGTGCCAGCAGCTTAACCCCAGGGTCCAGTACGCAGTATTTT	CASSLTPGSSTQYF
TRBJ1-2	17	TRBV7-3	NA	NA	TGTGCCAGCAGCACTAATCCGGGCGACAGGTCGCTTCATGGCTACACCTTC	CASSTNPGDRSLHGYTF
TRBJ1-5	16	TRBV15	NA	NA	TGTGCCACCAGCAGAGATAGGCTCTATAGCAATCAGCCCCAGCATTTT	CATSRDRLYSNQPQHF
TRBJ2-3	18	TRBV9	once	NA	TGTGCCAGCAGCCCGGTGGGGCAGGGGTGGGAGTTAGCAGATACGCAGTATTTT	CASSPVGQGWELADTQYF
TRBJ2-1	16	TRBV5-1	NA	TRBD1	TGCGCCAGCAGCCGGGCGGGACAGGGGATCCACAATGAGCAGTTCTTC	CASSRAGQGIHNEQFF
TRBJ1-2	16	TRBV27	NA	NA	TGTGCCAGCAGCAACAAATCCGGACGGATCGGCTATGGCTACACCTTC	CASSNKSGRIGYGYTF
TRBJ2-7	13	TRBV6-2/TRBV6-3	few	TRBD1	TGTGCCAGCAGTACGGACAGGTCCTACGAGCAGTACTTC	CASSTDRSYEQYF
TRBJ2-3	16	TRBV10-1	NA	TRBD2	TGCGCCAGCAGTCCGCGACTAGCGGGAGCTGGAGATACGCAGTATTTT	CASSPRLAGAGDTQYF
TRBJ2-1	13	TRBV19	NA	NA	TGTGCCAGTAAAGATGGCCCCTACAATGAGCAGTTCTTC	CASKDGPYNEQFF
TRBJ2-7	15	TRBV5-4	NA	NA	TGTGCCAGCAGCTTGGGACAGGTTCGGGGTTACGAGCAGTACTTC	CASSLGQVRGYEQYF
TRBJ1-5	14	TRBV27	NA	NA	TGTGCCAGCAGTTTATCGGGACTGGGTCAGCCCCAGCATTTT	CASSLSGLGQPQHF
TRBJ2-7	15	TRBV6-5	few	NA	TGTGCCAGCACCCCCCCGGGGGGCCGCTCCTACGAGCAGTACTTC	CASTPPGGRSYEQYF
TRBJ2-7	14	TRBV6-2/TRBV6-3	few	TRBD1	TGTGCCAGCAGTAAAGGGGACAGGGTGCGCGAGCAGTACTTC	CASSKGDRVREQYF
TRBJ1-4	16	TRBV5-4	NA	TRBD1	TGTGCCAGCAGCCCAGGGACAGGGGCAGGAATTGAAAAACTGTTTTTT	CASSPGTGAGIEKLFF
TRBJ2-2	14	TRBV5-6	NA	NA	TGTGCCAGCAGCCCAGGACTGCGCACCGGGGAGCTGTTTTTT	CASSPGLRTGELFF
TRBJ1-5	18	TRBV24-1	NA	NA	TGTGCCACCAGTGACCCCGCAAGTGAGGGCTATAGCAATCAGCCCCAGCATTTT	CATSDPASEGYSNQPQHF
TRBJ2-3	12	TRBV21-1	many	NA	TGTGCCAGCAGCAACAGGGGTTATACGCAGTATTTT	CASSNRGYTQYF
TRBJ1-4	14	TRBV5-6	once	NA	TGTGCCAGCAGCTTAGGGCAGTTTAATGAAAAACTGTTTTTT	CASSLGQFNEKLFF
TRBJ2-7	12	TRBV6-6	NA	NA	TGTGCCAGCAGTTACACCCGGGACGAGCAGTACTTC	CASSYTRDEQYF
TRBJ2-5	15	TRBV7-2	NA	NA	TGTGCCAGCAGCCCCTATGGGGGGGGCCTAGAGACCCAGTACTTC	CASSPYGGGLETQYF
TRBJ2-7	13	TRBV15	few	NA	TGTGCCACCAGCCGGGACATTTCCTACGAGCAGTACTTC	CATSRDISYEQYF
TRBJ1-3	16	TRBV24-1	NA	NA	TGTGCCACCAGTGATTTTAAGGCGACAGATATAAACACCATATATTTT	CATSDFKATDINTIYF